The 30 T cell receptor beta chains in this list originate from one sample, sequenced in a study of T cell responses to AZD1222 COVID-19 vaccine. Here immunoSEQ multiplex PCR was the method, and the copy in TCRdb shows in-frame clones only, minus some. Of under 150,000 clones listed, roughly 92% are singletons. Material: peripheral blood, obtained 28 days after the second AZD1222 dose. These receptors all come from an adult who received the AZD1222 COVID-19 vaccine.

This rearrangement joins TRBV9 to TRBJ2-2; a weak D match, TRBD2 (6 bases). Trimming shortened V by 0 bases and J by 0 bases, and 12 bases separated the two germline ends. The CDR3 consists of 17 residues. Per the germline V gene, CDR1 is SGDLS and CDR2 is YYNGEE. CDR3 nucleotides: TGTGCCAGCAGCGTAGATTTGGGGGGACCGAACACCGGGGAGCTGTTTTTT. Amino acids: CASSVDLGGPNTGELFF.

This chain links TRBV28 with TRBJ1-4, with 8 bases identical to TRBD1. The CDR3 extends over 14 amino acids. Germline loops: CDR1 MDHEN, CDR2 SYDVKM. The V and J ends lost 8 bases and 5 bases, in that order; junction bases with no gene match: 7. CDR3 bases: TGTGCCAGCGGCGCAGGGGGCGCGAATGAAAAACTGTTTTTT. Translation: CASGAGGANEKLFF. Looking up the rest from reference TRBV28 and TRBJ1-4 gives the full variable domain: DVKVTQSSRYLVKRTGEKVFLECVQDMDHENMFWYRQDPGLGLRLIYFSYDVKMKEKGDIPEGYSVSREKKERFSLILESASTNQTSMYLCASGAGGANEKLFFGSGTQLSVL.

This CDR3 is CASSQDASGIDTQYF. CDR3 sequence (DNA): TGTGCCAGCAGCCAAGATGCTAGCGGGATCGATACGCAGTATTTT. The chain employs TRBV14 and TRBJ2-3; the match to TRBD2 covers 9 bases. The CDR3 loop spans 15 amino acids. Germline trimming cut 0 bases from V and 6 bases from J; bases unmatched to any gene: 4. Germline V gene data show CDR1 as SGHDN and CDR2 as FVKESK.

The V call is TRBV18, the J call TRBJ1-5; a weak D match, TRBD1 (6 bases). Germline loops: CDR1 KGHSH, CDR2 LQKENI. With 1 base removed from V and 7 bases from J, the gap between germline ends came to 17 bases. This CDR3 is built from 16 residues. This CDR3 is CASSPQGSGQGQPQHF. The CDR3 DNA is TGTGCCAGCTCACCACAGGGGTCGGGGCAGGGGCAGCCCCAGCATTTT.

This chain connects TRBV19 to TRBJ1-4; the D gene is possibly TRBD1 (6 bases). Between the trimmed V and J ends, which lost 6 bases and 5 bases, there was a span of 10 bases. This CDR3 has 13 amino acids. CDR1 is LNHDA and CDR2 is SQIVND in the germline V gene (reference sequence). In DNA, the CDR3 is TGTGCCAGTAGAAGGGGGAGAAATGAAAAACTGTTTTTT. It yields the protein CASRRGRNEKLFF. Full variable domain (rest looked up from reference TRBV19 and TRBJ1-4): DGGITQSPKYLFRKEGQNVTLSCEQNLNHDAMYWYRQDPGQGLRLIYYSQIVNDFQKGDIAEGYSVSREKKESFPLTVTSAQKNPTAFYLCASRRGRNEKLFFGSGTQLSVL.

This clone was seen only once. This chain uses TRBV12-5 with TRBJ1-1, with a weak D call TRBD1 (6 bases). Per germline, CDR1 LGHNT and CDR2 FRNRAP. Between the trimmed V and J ends, which lost 0 bases and 6 bases, there was a span of 20 bases. This CDR3 has 17 amino acids. The DNA of the CDR3 is TGTGCTAGTGGTTTGGTAGGGGGGGGTAAGGAAGGGTCTGAAGCTTTCTTT. It specifies CASGLVGGGKEGSEAFF.

The gene calls are TRBV12-3 or TRBV12-4 and TRBJ2-1, with TRBD2 matching over 11 bases. This CDR3 is built from 13 residues. Trimming took 9 bases from V and 4 from J; bases not matched to a gene: 2. The CDR3 DNA sequence: TGTGCCAGTCGACTAGCGGGGTACAATGAGCAGTTCTTC. It specifies CASRLAGYNEQFF.

The J gene is TRBJ1-4, the V gene TRBV7-8, with 7 bases matching TRBD1. The V and J ends lost 3 bases and 2 bases, in that order; junction bases with no gene match: 6. CDR3 size: 16 residues. Germline V CDR1 and CDR2: SGHVS, FQNEAQ. The CDR3 nucleotides are TGTGCCAGCAGCTTTGGACAGGTGTCGACTAATGAAAAACTGTTTTTT. As protein: CASSFGQVSTNEKLFF. Full variable domain (missing parts from reference TRBV7-8 and TRBJ1-4): GAGVSQSPRYKVAKRGQDVALRCDPISGHVSLFWYQQALGQGPEFLTYFQNEAQLDKSGLPSDRFFAERPEGSVSTLKIQRTQQEDSAVYLCASSFGQVSTNEKLFFGSGTQLSVL.

The V call is TRBV7-2, the J call TRBJ1-5; D call uncertain. The CDR3 totals 17 residues. Germline CDR1 reads SGHTA; CDR2 reads FQGNSA. Trimming removed 2 bases at V and 6 bases at J, with 20 bases between. The CDR3 loop is CASSLLGQASLGQPQHF. The CDR3 coding sequence is TGTGCCAGCAGCTTATTGGGCCAGGCATCCCTGGGTCAGCCCCAGCATTTT.

The chain links TRBV19 to TRBJ1-5, with D tentatively TRBD1 (6 bases). The V gene lost 7 bases and the J gene lost 2 bases, with 18 bases spanning the gap. Germline CDR1 LNHDA, CDR2 SQIVND (reference sequence). CDR3 length equals 16 residues. The DNA for the CDR3 is TGTGCCAGTACGCGGGGGCTCGGTCGGGGCAATCAGCCCCAGCATTTT. Translated, it gives CASTRGLGRGNQPQHF.

CDR3 DNA: TGTGCCAGCAGCTTATCATCGGGGAGGCAGCCCCAGCATTTT. Amino acids: CASSLSSGRQPQHF. The chain carries TRBV7-9 and TRBJ1-5; D is unresolved. The CDR3 is 14 residues long. Germline V lookup: CDR1 SEHNR, CDR2 FQNEAQ (reference sequence). The V end lost 2 bases, the J end lost 7 bases, and 12 bases lay between the germline ends.

The chain joins TRBV15 to TRBJ2-7; unclear D gene. V lost 0 bases and J 2 bases, leaving 5 bases between the germline ends. The CDR3 totals 13 residues. The germline CDR1 and CDR2 sequences are LNHNV and YYDKDF (reference sequence). Here the CDR3 reads CATSRDPPYEQYF. The CDR3 DNA reads as TGTGCCACCAGCAGAGATCCCCCCTACGAGCAGTACTTC.

The chain is built from TRBV10-3 and TRBJ1-1; D is perhaps TRBD1 (6 bases). V gave up 5 bases and J gave up 4 bases, with 14 bases separating them. This CDR3 is 14 amino acids long. The V gene's germline CDR1 is ENHRY and CDR2 SYGVKD. The CDR3 region is CAISLQGFGTEAFF. The CDR3 nucleotides read TGTGCCATCAGTTTACAGGGATTTGGCACTGAAGCTTTCTTT.

The rearrangement uses TRBV7-2 and TRBJ1-5; D uncertain. Germline V gene lookup returns CDR1 SGHTA and CDR2 FQGNSA. The V and J ends lost 5 bases and 6 bases respectively, with 17 bases between them. The CDR3 loop spans 15 amino acids. DNA for the CDR3: TGTGCCAGCAGCCCCGGACGGGTACCGGGTCAGCCCCAGCATTTT. It encodes CASSPGRVPGQPQHF.

CDR3 bases: TGTGCCAGTAGTTCCCGGGACAGGTCCAATCAGCCCCAGCATTTT. This gives the protein CASSSRDRSNQPQHF. This chain links TRBV19 with TRBJ1-5; 8 positions agree with TRBD1. Germline loops: CDR1 LNHDA, CDR2 SQIVND (reference sequence). This CDR3 contains 15 residues. J gave up 3 bases and V 5 bases, and 6 bases lay outside the gene matches.

This chain uses TRBV7-2 with TRBJ1-5, with D possibly being TRBD1 (5 bases). CDR1 is SGHTA and CDR2 is FQGNSA in the germline V gene. V lost 7 bases, J lost 7 bases, and 14 bases lay in between. The CDR3 sequence is 13 residues long. The CDR3 sequence: CASTRDPGQPQHF. The CDR3 DNA follows: TGTGCCAGCACCAGGGACCCGGGGCAGCCCCAGCATTTT.

CDR3 in DNA: TGTGCCAGCAGTGAAAGGCGGGGGGGCTTGGAGCAGTACTTC. It codes for CASSERRGGLEQYF. The chain is built from TRBV6-1 and TRBJ2-7; 9 bases match TRBD2. V gave up 2 bases and J gave up 7 bases; unmatched junction bases: 6. The CDR3 has 14 residues. The germline CDR1 and CDR2 sequences are MNHNS and SASEGT.

The V call is TRBV5-6, the J call TRBJ2-2; D call uncertain. The CDR3 extends over 12 amino acids. V lost 4 bases and J 9 bases, leaving 10 bases between the germline ends. CDR1 SGHDT and CDR2 YYEEEE come from the germline V gene. The CDR3 nucleotides are TGTGCCAGCAGCCTGCCCGATAGGGAGCTGTTTTTT. It encodes CASSLPDRELFF.

The rearrangement joins TRBV12-3 or TRBV12-4 to TRBJ2-7, with 8 nucleotides matching TRBD1. This CDR3 has 13 residues. V was pared by 11 bases and J by 5 bases, with 11 bases of the junction left unmatched. Written as DNA, the CDR3 is TGTGCCTCCCAGGACAGGGTGGTAAACGAGCAGTACTTC. The encoded protein is CASQDRVVNEQYF.

This clone has only one observation. CDR3 DNA sequence: TGTGCCAGCAGCTTACCCAGCGGGGCCTCCGTCGGTGAGCAGTTCTTC. Translation gives CASSLPSGASVGEQFF. The chain employs TRBV7-9 and TRBJ2-1; 7 bases map to TRBD2. Germline CDR1 SEHNR, CDR2 FQNEAQ (reference sequence). The CDR3 length is 16 residues. Trimming at V came to 2 bases and at J to 9 bases, leaving 13 bases not matched to a gene.

By frequency in the sample, this clone is medium-sized. The CDR3 protein is CASSYSSGSPDTQYF. CDR3 nucleotide sequence: TGTGCCAGCAGTTACTCCAGTGGCAGCCCAGATACGCAGTATTTT. The rearrangement links TRBV6-5 to TRBJ2-3; D unclear. Germline CDR1 is MNHEY and CDR2 is SVGAGI. V lost 0 bases to trimming and J lost 4 bases, with 11 bases between them. The CDR3 has 15 residues.

The J gene is TRBJ2-1, the V gene TRBV5-1, with 11 bases fitting TRBD2. Germline V gives CDR1 SGHRS, CDR2 YFSETQ. The trim removed 5 bases at V and 4 bases at J, leaving 11 bases unmatched. The CDR3 has 17 amino acids. The CDR3 protein is CASSPPSGRHGYNEQFF. The CDR3 bases are TGCGCCAGCAGTCCCCCTAGCGGGAGGCATGGTTACAATGAGCAGTTCTTC. Full variable domain (outside the CDR3, taken from reference TRBV5-1 and TRBJ2-1): KAGVTQTPRYLIKTRGQQVTLSCSPISGHRSVSWYQQTPGQGLQFLFEYFSETQRNKGNFPGRFSGRQFSNSRSEMNVSTLELGDSALYLCASSPPSGRHGYNEQFFGPGTRLTVL.

The chain has TRBV6-5 and TRBJ2-7; a possible D gene is TRBD2 (5 bases). This CDR3 has 14 residues. Germline V gene lookup returns CDR1 MNHEY and CDR2 SVGAGI. V lost 0 bases to trimming and J lost 3 bases, with 9 bases between them. CDR3 in amino acids: CASSYSWENYEQYF. The CDR3 coding sequence is TGTGCCAGCAGTTACTCGTGGGAGAACTACGAGCAGTACTTC.

The rearrangement links TRBV19 to TRBJ1-2, with D hard to call. The V end lost 2 bases, the J end lost 7 bases, and 11 bases lay between the germline ends. Germline V gene sequence: CDR1 LNHDA, CDR2 SQIVND (reference sequence). This CDR3 has 13 amino acids. The CDR3 sequence is CASSIQLAIGYTF. As DNA, the CDR3 is TGTGCCAGTAGTATACAACTCGCGATTGGCTACACCTTC.

In this sample, this clone turned up once. The chain links TRBV5-8 to TRBJ2-7, with 7 bases lining up with TRBD2. The CDR3 is 16 amino acids. Per germline, CDR1 SGHTS and CDR2 YDEGEE. The V segment lost 1 base and the J segment 0 bases; nucleotides outside the gene matches: 7. This CDR3 is CASSLWEGTSSYEQYF. DNA for the CDR3: TGTGCCAGCAGCTTGTGGGAGGGGACGAGCTCCTACGAGCAGTACTTC.

The chain links TRBV5-5 to TRBJ1-3; 8 bases align to TRBD1. Germline CDR1 reads SGHKS; CDR2 reads YYEKEE (reference sequence). The V segment lost 2 bases and the J segment 0 bases; nucleotides outside the gene matches: 1. The CDR3 is 15 amino acids. The CDR3 sequence: CASSFTGGSGNTIYF. The CDR3 bases are TGTGCCAGCAGCTTTACAGGGGGCTCTGGAAACACCATATATTTT.

The J gene is TRBJ1-4, the V gene TRBV5-1; 8 bases are a match to TRBD1. Germline V CDR1 and CDR2: SGHRS, YFSETQ. V gave up 4 bases and J gave up 5 bases; unmatched junction bases: 4. The CDR3 contains 14 residues. CDR3 region: CASSQGQDNEKLFF. CDR3 sequence (DNA): TGCGCCAGCAGCCAGGGACAGGACAATGAAAAACTGTTTTTT.

The V call is TRBV28, the J call TRBJ2-1; TRBD2 matches 11 bases. The germline V gene encodes CDR1 MDHEN and CDR2 SYDVKM. The length of the CDR3 is 16 residues. The ends lost 4 bases at V and 8 bases at J; junction bases unmatched: 10. CDR3 residues: CASSSSLAGGTDEQFF. CDR3 nucleotide sequence: TGTGCCAGCAGTTCCTCTTTAGCGGGAGGGACAGATGAGCAGTTCTTC.

This sequence joins TRBV4-3 and TRBJ2-3; the D gene is possibly TRBD2 (6 bases). Between the trimmed V and J ends, which lost 1 base and 1 base, there was a span of 12 bases. In germline, CDR1 is LGHNA, CDR2 YSLEER. The CDR3 is 16 amino acids. The CDR3 here is CASSQGRGFGTDTQYF. CDR3 nucleotide sequence: TGCGCCAGCAGCCAAGGGCGGGGCTTCGGCACAGATACGCAGTATTTT.

The chain joins TRBV11-2 to TRBJ2-7; perhaps TRBD2 as D (5 bases). The CDR3 is 15 residues long. Germline loops: CDR1 SGHAT, CDR2 FQNNGV. V was cut by 0 bases and J by 0 bases, with 9 bases left in between. CDR3 amino acids: CASSLEGASSYEQYF. The CDR3 DNA is TGTGCCAGCAGCTTAGAGGGAGCTAGCTCCTACGAGCAGTACTTC.